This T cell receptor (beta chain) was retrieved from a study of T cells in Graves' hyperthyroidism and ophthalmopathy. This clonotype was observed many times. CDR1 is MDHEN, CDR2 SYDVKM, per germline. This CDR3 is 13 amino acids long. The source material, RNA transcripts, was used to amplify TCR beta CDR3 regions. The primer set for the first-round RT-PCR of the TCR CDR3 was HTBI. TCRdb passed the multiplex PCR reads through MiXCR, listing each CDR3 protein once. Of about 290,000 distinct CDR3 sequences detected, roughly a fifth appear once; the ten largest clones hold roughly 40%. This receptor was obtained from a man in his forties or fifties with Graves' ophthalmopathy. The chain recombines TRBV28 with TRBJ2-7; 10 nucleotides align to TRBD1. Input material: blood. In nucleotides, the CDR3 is TGTGCTCAGTATGGACAGGGGGTTTACGAGCAGTACTTC. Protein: CAQYGQGVYEQYF.